The TCR beta chain under discussion was sequenced for a study of T cells in narcolepsy. Study as a whole: Enrolled donors included narcolepsy type 1 or type 2 patients and healthy controls.

V was shortened by 1 base and J by 8 bases, with 22 bases between the two germline ends. The CDR3 runs to 17 residues. Germline CDR1 is SGHVS and CDR2 is FNYEAQ. As concerns this clone: Its antigen is as yet unknown.

The repertoire was sequenced with immunoSEQ multiplex PCR; TCRdb's copy has only in-frame clones and lacks some. Of about 24,000 clones listed, roughly 64% are singletons. Overall study results and limits: Blood of same and different patients, but not healthy controls, reportedly held recurring autoreactive clonotypes. Some memory CD4+ repertoires had no autoreactive clone sequences.

The source is a human donor in good health. Sequencing input: memory (CD45RA-) CD4+ T cells from blood. This chain connects TRBV7-6 to TRBJ2-3; possibly TRBD1 or TRBD2 for D (5 bases each). The CDR3: CASSLVGAGYSGVTQYF. The DNA of the CDR3 is TGTGCCAGCAGCTTAGTCGGGGCCGGCTACTCAGGCGTTACGCAGTATTTT.